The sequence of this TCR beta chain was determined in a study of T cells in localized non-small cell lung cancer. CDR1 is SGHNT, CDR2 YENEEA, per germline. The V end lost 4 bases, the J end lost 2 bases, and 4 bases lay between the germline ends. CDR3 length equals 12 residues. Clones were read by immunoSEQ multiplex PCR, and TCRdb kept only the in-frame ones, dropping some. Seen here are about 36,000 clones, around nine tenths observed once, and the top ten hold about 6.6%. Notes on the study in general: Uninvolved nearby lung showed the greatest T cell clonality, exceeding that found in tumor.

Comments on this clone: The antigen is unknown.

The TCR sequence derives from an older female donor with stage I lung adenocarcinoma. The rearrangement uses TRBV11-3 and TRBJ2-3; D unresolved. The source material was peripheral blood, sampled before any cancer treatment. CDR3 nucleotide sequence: TGTGCCAGCAGCTCGGACACAGATACGCAGTATTTT. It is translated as CASSSDTDTQYF.